This T cell receptor (beta chain) appears in the sequencing data of a study of identical twins. Study results and caveats: Twins showed weaker excess sharing in their beta out-of-frame sequences.

This clonotype was seen ten or more times. Its antigen is undetermined. TCRdb re-called the 5' RACE reads with MiXCR, one entry per CDR3 protein. The table records roughly 700,000 distinct CDR3 sequences, 8.5% to 9% of them present only once. All donors comprised healthy Caucasians. Germline lookup yields CDR1 SEHNR and CDR2 FQNEAQ (reference sequence). CDR3 length: 15 residues. The V end was cut by 4 bases, the J end by 8 bases, with 15 bases between. A further study also used this sample, focusing on yellow fever vaccine responses in identical twins.

The sample taken for sequencing was PBMCs. The chain recombines TRBV7-9 with TRBJ1-6; the D gene is possibly TRBD1 (5 bases). This TCR came from a woman younger than 30 in good health. The CDR3 DNA reads TGTGCCAGCAGCTCGCAGGGCCTTCAGGATTCACCCCTCCACTTT. Protein: CASSSQGLQDSPLHF.